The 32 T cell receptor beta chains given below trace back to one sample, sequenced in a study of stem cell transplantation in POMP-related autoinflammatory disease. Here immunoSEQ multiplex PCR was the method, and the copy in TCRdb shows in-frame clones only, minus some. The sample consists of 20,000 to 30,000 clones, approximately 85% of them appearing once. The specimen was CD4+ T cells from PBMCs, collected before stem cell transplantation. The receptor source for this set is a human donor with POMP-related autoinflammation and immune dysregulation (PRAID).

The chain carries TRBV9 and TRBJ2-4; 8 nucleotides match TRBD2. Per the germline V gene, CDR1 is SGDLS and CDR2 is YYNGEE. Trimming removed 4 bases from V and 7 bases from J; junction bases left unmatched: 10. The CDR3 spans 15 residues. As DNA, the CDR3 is TGTGCCAGCAGCTCCCACCCGGCTAGCGGGAACATTCAGTACTTC. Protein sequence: CASSSHPASGNIQYF.

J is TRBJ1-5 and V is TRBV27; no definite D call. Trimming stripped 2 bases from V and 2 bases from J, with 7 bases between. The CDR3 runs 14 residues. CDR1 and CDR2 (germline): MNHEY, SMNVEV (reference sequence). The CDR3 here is CASSLRWGNQPQHF. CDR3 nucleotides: TGTGCCAGCAGTTTAAGGTGGGGCAATCAGCCCCAGCATTTT.

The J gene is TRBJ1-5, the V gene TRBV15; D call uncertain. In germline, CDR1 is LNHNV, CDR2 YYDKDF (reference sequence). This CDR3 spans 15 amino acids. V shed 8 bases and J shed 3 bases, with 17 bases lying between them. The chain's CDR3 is CATGTVGGINQPQHF. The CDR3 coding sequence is TGTGCCACCGGAACGGTTGGAGGGATCAATCAGCCCCAGCATTTT. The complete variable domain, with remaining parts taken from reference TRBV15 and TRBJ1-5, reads DAMVIQNPRYQVTQFGKPVTLSCSQTLNHNVMYWYQQKSSQAPKLLFHYYDKDFNNEADTPDNFQSRRPNTSFCFLDIRSPGLGDTAMYLCATGTVGGINQPQHFGDGTRLSIL.

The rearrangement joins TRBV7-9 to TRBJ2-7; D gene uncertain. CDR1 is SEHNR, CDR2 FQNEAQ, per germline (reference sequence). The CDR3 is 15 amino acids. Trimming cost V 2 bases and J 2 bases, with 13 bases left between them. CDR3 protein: CASSLFESMTYEQYF. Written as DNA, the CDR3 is TGTGCCAGCAGCTTATTTGAATCAATGACCTACGAGCAGTACTTC.

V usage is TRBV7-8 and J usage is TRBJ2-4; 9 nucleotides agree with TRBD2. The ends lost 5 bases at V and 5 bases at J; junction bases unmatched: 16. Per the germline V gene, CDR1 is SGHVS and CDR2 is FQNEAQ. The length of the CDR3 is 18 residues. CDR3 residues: CASSPYRVAGETENIQYF. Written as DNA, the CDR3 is TGTGCCAGCAGCCCCTATCGGGTAGCGGGGGAAACCGAAAACATTCAGTACTTC.

This chain's CDR3 is CASSVGGYTF. The DNA for the CDR3 is TGTGCCAGCAGTGTTGGTGGCTACACCTTC. The rearrangement links TRBV6-1 to TRBJ1-2; D call uncertain. Germline CDR1 is MNHNS and CDR2 is SASEGT. The CDR3 totals 10 residues. Trimming left V 4 bases short and J 7 bases short, with 4 bases between.

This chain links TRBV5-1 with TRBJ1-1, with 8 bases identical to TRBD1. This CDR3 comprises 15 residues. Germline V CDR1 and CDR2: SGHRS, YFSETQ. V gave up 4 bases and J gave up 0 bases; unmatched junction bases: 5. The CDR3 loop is CASSPRQGMNTEAFF. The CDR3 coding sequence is TGCGCCAGCAGCCCCCGACAGGGGATGAACACTGAAGCTTTCTTT.

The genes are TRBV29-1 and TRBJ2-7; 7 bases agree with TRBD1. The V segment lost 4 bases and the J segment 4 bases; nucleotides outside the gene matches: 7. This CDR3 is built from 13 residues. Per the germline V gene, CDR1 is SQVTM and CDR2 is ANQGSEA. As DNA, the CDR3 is TGCAGCGTTGTGACAGGGATTGATTACGAGCAGTACTTC. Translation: CSVVTGIDYEQYF.

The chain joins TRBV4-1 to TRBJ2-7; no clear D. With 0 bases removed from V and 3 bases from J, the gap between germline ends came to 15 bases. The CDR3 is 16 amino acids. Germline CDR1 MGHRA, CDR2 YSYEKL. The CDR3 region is CASSQDLNALLYEQYF. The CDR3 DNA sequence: TGCGCCAGCAGCCAAGACCTGAACGCCCTCCTCTACGAGCAGTACTTC.

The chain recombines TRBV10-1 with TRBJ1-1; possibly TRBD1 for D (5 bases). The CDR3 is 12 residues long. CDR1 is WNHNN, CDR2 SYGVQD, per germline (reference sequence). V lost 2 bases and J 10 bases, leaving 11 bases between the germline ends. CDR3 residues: CASSETGRGAFF. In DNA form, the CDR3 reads TGCGCCAGCAGTGAGACGGGACGCGGAGCTTTCTTT.

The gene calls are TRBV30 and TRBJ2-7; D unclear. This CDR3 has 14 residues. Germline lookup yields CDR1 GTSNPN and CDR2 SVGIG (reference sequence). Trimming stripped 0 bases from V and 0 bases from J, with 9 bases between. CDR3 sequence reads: CAWSVLRHSYEQYF. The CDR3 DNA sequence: TGTGCCTGGAGTGTCTTGCGGCACTCCTACGAGCAGTACTTC.

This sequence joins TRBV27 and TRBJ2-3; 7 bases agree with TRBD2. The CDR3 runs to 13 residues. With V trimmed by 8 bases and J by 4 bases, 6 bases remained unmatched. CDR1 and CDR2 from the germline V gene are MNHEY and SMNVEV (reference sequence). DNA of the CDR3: TGTGCCAGCGGGGCTAGCGGTTCAGATACGCAGTATTTT. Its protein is CASGASGSDTQYF.

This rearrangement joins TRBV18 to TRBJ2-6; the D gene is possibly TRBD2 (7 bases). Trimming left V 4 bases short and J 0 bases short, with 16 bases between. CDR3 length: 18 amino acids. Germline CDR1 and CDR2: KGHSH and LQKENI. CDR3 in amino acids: CASSLMGGRYSGANVLTF. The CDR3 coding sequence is TGTGCCAGCTCACTAATGGGGGGGCGCTACTCTGGGGCCAACGTCCTGACTTTC.

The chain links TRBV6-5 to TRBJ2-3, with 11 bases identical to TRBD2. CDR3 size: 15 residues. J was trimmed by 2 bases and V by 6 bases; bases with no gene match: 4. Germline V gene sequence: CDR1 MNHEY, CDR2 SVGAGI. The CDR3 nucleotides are TGTGCCAGCAGCCCGACTAGCGGGATCACAGATACGCAGTATTTT. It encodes CASSPTSGITDTQYF.

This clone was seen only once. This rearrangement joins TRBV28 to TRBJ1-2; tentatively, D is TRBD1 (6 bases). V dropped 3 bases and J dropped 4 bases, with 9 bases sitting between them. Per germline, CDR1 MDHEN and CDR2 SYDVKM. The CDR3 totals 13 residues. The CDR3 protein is CASSLAGAYGYTF. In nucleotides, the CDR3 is TGTGCCAGCAGTTTGGCAGGGGCCTATGGCTACACCTTC.

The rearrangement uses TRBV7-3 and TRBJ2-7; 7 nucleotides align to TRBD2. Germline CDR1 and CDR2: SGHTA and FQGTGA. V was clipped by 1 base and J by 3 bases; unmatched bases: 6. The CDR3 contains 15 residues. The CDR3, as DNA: TGTGCCAGCAGCTTAAGATCTGGGGGGGACTACGAGCAGTACTTC. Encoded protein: CASSLRSGGDYEQYF. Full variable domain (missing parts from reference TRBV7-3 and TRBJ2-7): GAGVSQTPSNKVTEKGKYVELRCDPISGHTALYWYRQSLGQGPEFLIYFQGTGAADDSGLPNDRFFAVRPEGSVSTLKIQRTERGDSAVYLCASSLRSGGDYEQYFGPGTRLTVT.

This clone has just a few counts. The CDR3 sequence is CASSKQTSYGYTF. DNA of the CDR3: TGTGCCAGCAGCAAGCAGACCTCCTATGGCTACACCTTC. V and J are TRBV14 and TRBJ1-2; no firm D call. CDR1 is SGHDN, CDR2 FVKESK, per germline. Trimming cost V 5 bases and J 4 bases, with 11 bases left between them. There are 13 residues in the CDR3.

CDR3 in DNA: TGTGCCAGCAGGACCGGGACAGTGTACGAGCAGTACTTC. Its translation: CASRTGTVYEQYF. J is TRBJ2-7 and V is TRBV2, with 7 bases fitting TRBD1. Germline V CDR1 and CDR2: SNHLY, FYNNEI. The CDR3 runs 13 residues. The V and J ends lost 6 bases and 4 bases, in that order; junction bases with no gene match: 6.

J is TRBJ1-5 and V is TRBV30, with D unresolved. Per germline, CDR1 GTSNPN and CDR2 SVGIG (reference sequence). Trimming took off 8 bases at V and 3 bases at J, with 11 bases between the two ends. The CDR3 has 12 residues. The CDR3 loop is CAQGQDNQPQHF. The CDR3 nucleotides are TGTGCCCAAGGGCAGGACAATCAGCCCCAGCATTTT. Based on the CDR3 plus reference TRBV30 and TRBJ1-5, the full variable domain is SQTIHQWPATLVQPVGSPLSLECTVEGTSNPNLYWYRQAAGRGLQLLFYSVGIGQISSEVPQNLSASRPQDRQFILSSKKLLLSDSGFYLCAQGQDNQPQHFGDGTRLSIL.

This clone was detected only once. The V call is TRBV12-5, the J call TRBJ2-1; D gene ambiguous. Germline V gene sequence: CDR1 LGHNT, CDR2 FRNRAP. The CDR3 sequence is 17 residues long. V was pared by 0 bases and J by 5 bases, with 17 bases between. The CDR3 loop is CASGLVPNTPGDNEQFF. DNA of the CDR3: TGTGCTAGTGGTTTGGTACCGAATACCCCTGGGGACAATGAGCAGTTCTTC. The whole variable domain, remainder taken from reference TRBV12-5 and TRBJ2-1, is DARVTQTPRHKVTEMGQEVTMRCQPILGHNTVFWYRQTMMQGLELLAYFRNRAPLDDSGMPKDRFSAEMPDATLATLKIQPSEPRDSAVYFCASGLVPNTPGDNEQFFGPGTRLTVL.

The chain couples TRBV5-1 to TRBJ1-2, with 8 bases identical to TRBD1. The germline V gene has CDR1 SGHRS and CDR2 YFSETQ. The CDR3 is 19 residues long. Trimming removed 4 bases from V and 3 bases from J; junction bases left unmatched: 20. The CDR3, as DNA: TGCGCCAGCAGCAGCCTGACAGGGGTCCAAACCGATCCTCACTATGGCTACACCTTC. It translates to CASSSLTGVQTDPHYGYTF.

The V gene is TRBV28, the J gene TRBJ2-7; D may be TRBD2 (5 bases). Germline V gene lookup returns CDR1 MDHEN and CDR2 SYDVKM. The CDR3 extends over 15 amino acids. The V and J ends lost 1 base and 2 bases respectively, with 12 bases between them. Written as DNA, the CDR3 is TGTGCCAGCAGTTTATCCGGGAACCCCCCCTACGAGCAGTACTTC. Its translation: CASSLSGNPPYEQYF.

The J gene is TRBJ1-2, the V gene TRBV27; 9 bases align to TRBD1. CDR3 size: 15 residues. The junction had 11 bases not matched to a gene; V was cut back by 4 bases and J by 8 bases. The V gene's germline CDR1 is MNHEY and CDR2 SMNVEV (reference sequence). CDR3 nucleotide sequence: TGTGCCAGCAGTTCCCCGGGACAGGGAAAGGAAGGCTACACCTTC. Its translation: CASSSPGQGKEGYTF.

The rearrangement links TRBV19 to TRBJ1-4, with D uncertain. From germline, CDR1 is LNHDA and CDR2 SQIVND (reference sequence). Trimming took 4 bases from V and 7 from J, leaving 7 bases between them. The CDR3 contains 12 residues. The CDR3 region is CASSSRFEKLFF. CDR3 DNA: TGTGCCAGTAGTAGCCGCTTTGAAAAACTGTTTTTT.

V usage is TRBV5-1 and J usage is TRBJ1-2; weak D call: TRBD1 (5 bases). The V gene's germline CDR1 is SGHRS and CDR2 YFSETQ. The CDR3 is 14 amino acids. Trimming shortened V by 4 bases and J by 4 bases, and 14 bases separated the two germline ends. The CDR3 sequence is CASSPGGVPYGYTF. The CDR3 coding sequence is TGCGCCAGCAGCCCCGGAGGGGTTCCCTATGGCTACACCTTC.

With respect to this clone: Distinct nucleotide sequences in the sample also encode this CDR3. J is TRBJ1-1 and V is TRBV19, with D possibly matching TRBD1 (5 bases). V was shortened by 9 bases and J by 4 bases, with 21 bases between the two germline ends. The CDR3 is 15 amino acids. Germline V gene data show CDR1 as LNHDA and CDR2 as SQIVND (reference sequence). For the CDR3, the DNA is TGTGCCAGCAGTGCGACGACAGAAGGGGCCACTGAAGCTTTCTTT. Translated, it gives CASSATTEGATEAFF. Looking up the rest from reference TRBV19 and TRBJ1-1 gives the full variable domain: DGGITQSPKYLFRKEGQNVTLSCEQNLNHDAMYWYRQDPGQGLRLIYYSQIVNDFQKGDIAEGYSVSREKKESFPLTVTSAQKNPTAFYLCASSATTEGATEAFFGQGTRLTVV.

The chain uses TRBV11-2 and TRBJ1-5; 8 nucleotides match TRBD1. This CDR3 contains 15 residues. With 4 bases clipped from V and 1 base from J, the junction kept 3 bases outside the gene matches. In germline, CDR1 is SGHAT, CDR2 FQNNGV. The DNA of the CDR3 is TGTGCCAGCAGCTGGACAGGGTCGAGCAATCAGCCCCAGCATTTT. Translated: CASSWTGSSNQPQHF.

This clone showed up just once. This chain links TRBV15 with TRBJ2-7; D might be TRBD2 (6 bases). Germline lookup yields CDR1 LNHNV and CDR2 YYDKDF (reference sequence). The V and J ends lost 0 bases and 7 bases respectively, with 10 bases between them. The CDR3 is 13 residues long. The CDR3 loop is CATSRDHRGEQYF. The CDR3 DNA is TGTGCCACCAGCAGAGATCACCGGGGGGAGCAGTACTTC.

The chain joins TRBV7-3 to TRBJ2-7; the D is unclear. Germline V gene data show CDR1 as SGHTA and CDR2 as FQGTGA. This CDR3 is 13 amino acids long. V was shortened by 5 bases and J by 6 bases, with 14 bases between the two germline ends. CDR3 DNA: TGTGCCAGCAGCCTTTCCGGGCGGTTCGAGCAGTACTTC. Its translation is CASSLSGRFEQYF.

CDR3 sequence: CASSLGVRDSPLHF. CDR3 bases: TGTGCCAGCAGCCTTGGGGTTAGGGATTCACCCCTCCACTTT. The J gene is TRBJ1-6, the V gene TRBV6-1; D gene ambiguous. V gave up 6 bases and J gave up 8 bases, with 14 bases separating them. Germline V gene data show CDR1 as MNHNS and CDR2 as SASEGT. There are 14 residues in the CDR3.

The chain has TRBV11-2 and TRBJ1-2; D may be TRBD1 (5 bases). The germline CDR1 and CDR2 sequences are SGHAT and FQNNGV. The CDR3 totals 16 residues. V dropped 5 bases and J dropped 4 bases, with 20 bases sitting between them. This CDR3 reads CASSLSEGRGAYGYTF. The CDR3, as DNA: TGTGCCAGCAGCCTCAGCGAGGGCCGAGGGGCCTATGGCTACACCTTC.

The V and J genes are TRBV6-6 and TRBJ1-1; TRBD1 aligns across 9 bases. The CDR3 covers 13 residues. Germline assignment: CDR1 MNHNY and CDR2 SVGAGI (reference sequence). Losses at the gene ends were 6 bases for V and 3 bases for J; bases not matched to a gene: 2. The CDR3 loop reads CASSRTGDTEAFF. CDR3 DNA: TGTGCCAGCAGCAGGACAGGGGACACTGAAGCTTTCTTT.